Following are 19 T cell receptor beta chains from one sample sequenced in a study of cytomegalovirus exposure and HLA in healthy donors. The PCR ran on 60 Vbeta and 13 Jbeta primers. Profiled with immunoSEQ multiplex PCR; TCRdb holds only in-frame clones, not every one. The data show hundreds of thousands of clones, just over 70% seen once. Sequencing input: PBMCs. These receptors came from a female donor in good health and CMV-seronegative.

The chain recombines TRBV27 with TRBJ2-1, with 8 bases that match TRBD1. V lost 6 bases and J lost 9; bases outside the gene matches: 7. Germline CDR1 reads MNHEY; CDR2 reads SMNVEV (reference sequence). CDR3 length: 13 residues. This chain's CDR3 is CASSPGTGGEQFF. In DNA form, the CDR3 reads TGTGCCAGCAGCCCTGGGACAGGCGGTGAGCAGTTCTTC.

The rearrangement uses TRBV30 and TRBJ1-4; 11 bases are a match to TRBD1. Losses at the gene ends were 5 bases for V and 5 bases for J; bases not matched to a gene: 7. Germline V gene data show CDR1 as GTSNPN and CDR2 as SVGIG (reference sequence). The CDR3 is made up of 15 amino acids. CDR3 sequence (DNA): TGTGCCTGGTCCGCCCGGGACAGGGGGAATGAAAAACTGTTTTTT. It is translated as CAWSARDRGNEKLFF.

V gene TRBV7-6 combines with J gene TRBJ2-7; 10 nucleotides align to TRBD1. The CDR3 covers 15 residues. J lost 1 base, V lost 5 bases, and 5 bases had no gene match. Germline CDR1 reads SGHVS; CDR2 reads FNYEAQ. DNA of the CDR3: TGTGCCAGCAGCGACAGGGGGCGCGCGTCCTACGAGCAGTACTTC. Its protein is CASSDRGRASYEQYF.

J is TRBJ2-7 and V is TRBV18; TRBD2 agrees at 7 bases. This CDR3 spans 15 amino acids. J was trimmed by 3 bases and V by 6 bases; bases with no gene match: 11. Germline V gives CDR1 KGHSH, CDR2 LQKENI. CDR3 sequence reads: CASSQERDWFYEQYF. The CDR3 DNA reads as TGTGCCAGCTCTCAGGAGCGGGATTGGTTCTACGAGCAGTACTTC. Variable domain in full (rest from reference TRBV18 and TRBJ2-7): NAGVMQNPRHLVRRRGQEARLRCSPMKGHSHVYWYRQLPEEGLKFMVYLQKENIIDESGMPKERFSAEFPKEGPSILRIQQVVRGDSAAYFCASSQERDWFYEQYFGPGTRLTVT.

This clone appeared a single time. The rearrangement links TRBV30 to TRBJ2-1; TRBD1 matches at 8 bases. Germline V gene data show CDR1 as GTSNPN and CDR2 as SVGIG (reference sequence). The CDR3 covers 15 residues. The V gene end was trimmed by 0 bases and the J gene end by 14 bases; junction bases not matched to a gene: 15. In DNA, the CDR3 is TGTGCCTGGAGTGTAGATTATCTGCGATCGACAGGGGAGTTCTTC. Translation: CAWSVDYLRSTGEFF.

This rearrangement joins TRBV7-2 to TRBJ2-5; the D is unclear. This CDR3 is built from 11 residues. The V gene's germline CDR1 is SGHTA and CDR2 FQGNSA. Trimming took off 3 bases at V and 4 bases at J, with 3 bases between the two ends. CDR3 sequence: CASSFGETQYF. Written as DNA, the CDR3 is TGTGCCAGCAGCTTCGGAGAGACCCAGTACTTC.

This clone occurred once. The CDR3 loop is CASSPTVAGENEQFF. Here the CDR3 DNA reads TGTGCCAGCAGCCCCACGGTGGCGGGAGAAAATGAGCAGTTCTTC. The V call is TRBV7-9, the J call TRBJ2-1; TRBD2 matches at 7 bases. J was trimmed by 7 bases and V by 5 bases; bases with no gene match: 11. CDR1 and CDR2 (germline): SEHNR, FQNEAQ (reference sequence). This CDR3 region has 15 residues.

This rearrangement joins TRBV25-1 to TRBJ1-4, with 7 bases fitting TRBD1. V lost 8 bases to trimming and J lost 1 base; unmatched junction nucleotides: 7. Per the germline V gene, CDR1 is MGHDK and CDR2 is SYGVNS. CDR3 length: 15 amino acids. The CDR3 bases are TGTGCCAGCTCAGACAGGGTGGGAACTAATGAAAAACTGTTTTTT. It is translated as CASSDRVGTNEKLFF.

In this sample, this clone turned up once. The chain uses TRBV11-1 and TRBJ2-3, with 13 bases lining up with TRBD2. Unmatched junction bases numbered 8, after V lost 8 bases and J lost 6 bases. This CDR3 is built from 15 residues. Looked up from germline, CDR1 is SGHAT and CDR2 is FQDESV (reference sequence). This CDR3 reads CASAWTSGSRDTQYF. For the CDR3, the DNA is TGTGCCAGCGCCTGGACTAGCGGGAGTAGGGATACGCAGTATTTT.

DNA for the CDR3: TGTGCCAGTACTACCGGGACAGTCCCCTACGAGCAGTACTTC. Its protein is CASTTGTVPYEQYF. This sequence joins TRBV19 and TRBJ2-7, with TRBD1 matching 7 bases. The CDR3 consists of 14 residues. V shed 7 bases, J shed 2 bases, and the junction held 8 bases outside the gene matches. Germline V gene data show CDR1 as LNHDA and CDR2 as SQIVND (reference sequence).

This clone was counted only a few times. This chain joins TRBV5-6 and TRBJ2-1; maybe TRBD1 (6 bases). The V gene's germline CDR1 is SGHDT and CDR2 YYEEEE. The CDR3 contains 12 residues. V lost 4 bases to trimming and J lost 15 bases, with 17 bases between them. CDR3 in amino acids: CASSLRTDWWFF. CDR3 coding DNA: TGTGCCAGCAGCCTGCGGACAGATTGGTGGTTCTTC.

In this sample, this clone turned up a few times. The CDR3 coding sequence is TGTGCCAGCCAGGGGAGGGAAGGGGAGCTGTTTTTT. Its protein is CASQGREGELFF. The V and J genes are TRBV6-1 and TRBJ2-2, with D possibly TRBD2 on 7 matching bases. CDR1 and CDR2 (germline): MNHNS, SASEGT. The ends were cut back, 8 bases at V and 8 bases at J, with 12 bases in the middle. The CDR3 is made up of 12 amino acids.

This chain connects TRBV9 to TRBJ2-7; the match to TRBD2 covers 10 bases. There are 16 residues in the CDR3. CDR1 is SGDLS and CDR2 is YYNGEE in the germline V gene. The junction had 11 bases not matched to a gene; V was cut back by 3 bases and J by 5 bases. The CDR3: CASSGPFSGRADEQYF. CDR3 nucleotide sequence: TGTGCCAGCAGCGGTCCCTTCAGCGGGAGGGCCGACGAGCAGTACTTC.

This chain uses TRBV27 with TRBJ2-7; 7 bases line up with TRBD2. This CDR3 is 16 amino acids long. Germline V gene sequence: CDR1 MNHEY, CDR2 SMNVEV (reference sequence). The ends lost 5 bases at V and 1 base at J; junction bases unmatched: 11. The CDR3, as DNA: TGTGCCAGCAGTCGAACGACTAGCCTTTATTCCTACGAGCAGTACTTC. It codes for CASSRTTSLYSYEQYF.

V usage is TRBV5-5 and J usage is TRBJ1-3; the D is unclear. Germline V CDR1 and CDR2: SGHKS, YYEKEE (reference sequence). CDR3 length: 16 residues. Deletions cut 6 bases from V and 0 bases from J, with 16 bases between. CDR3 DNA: TGTGCCAGCACCGCTTTCCCGACATCCTCTGGAAACACCATATATTTT. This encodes CASTAFPTSSGNTIYF.

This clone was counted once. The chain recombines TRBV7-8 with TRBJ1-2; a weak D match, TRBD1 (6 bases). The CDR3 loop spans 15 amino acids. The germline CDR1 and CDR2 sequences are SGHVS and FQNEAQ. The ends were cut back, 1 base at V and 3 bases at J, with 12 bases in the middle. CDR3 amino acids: CASSLGRGSYYGYTF. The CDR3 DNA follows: TGTGCCAGCAGCTTAGGCAGGGGATCCTACTATGGCTACACCTTC.

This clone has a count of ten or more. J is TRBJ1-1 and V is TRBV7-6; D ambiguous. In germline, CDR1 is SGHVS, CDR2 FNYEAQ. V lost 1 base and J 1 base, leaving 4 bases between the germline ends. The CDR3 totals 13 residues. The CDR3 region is CASSLEQNTEAFF. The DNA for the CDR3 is TGTGCCAGCAGCTTAGAACAGAACACTGAAGCTTTCTTT.

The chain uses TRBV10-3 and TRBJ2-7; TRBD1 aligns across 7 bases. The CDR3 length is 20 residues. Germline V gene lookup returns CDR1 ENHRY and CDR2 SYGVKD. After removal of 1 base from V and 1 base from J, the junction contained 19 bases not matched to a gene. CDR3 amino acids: CAISELKTFLRTGPSYEQYF. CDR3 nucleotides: TGTGCCATCAGTGAGTTAAAAACTTTCCTAAGGACAGGCCCGTCCTACGAGCAGTACTTC.

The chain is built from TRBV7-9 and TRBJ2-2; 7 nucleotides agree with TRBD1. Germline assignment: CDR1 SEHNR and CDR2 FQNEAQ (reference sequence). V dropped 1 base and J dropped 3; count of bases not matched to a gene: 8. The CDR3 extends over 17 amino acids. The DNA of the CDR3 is TGTGCCAGCAGCTTAGGACAGGGTAGATTCGACACCGGGGAGCTGTTTTTT. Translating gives CASSLGQGRFDTGELFF.